The 17 T cell receptor beta chains given below trace back to one sample, sequenced in a study of cytomegalovirus exposure and HLA in healthy donors. The PCR ran on 60 Vbeta and 13 Jbeta primers. Assay used: immunoSEQ multiplex PCR; TCRdb lists only in-frame clones, some missing. The table has 55,000 or so clones, 65% to 85% seen once. The material sequenced was PBMCs. The receptors derive from a man aged 18 to 29 in good health and CMV-seronegative.

The genes are TRBV5-4 and TRBJ2-2; weak D call: TRBD1 (7 bases). CDR3 size: 15 residues. The V end was cut by 5 bases, the J end by 7 bases, with 18 bases between. Germline CDR1 is SGHNT and CDR2 is YYREEE (reference sequence). CDR3 residues: CASRRAGGGGGELFF. CDR3 bases: TGTGCCAGCAGACGCGCTGGAGGGGGCGGCGGGGAGCTGTTTTTT.

This clone was counted only a few times. J is TRBJ2-1 and V is TRBV19, with D possibly being TRBD2 (6 bases). V gave up 5 bases and J gave up 3 bases, with 26 bases separating them. Germline CDR1 reads LNHDA; CDR2 reads SQIVND (reference sequence). The CDR3 has 19 residues. The CDR3 coding sequence is TGTGCCAGTAGTCCCGTCGGGGAGGCGGAGGACGGGGACTACAATGAGCAGTTCTTC. It is translated as CASSPVGEAEDGDYNEQFF. The whole variable domain, remainder taken from reference TRBV19 and TRBJ2-1, is DGGITQSPKYLFRKEGQNVTLSCEQNLNHDAMYWYRQDPGQGLRLIYYSQIVNDFQKGDIAEGYSVSREKKESFPLTVTSAQKNPTAFYLCASSPVGEAEDGDYNEQFFGPGTRLTVL.

The V and J genes are TRBV6-5 and TRBJ2-1; TRBD1 agrees at 7 bases. CDR3 length: 15 residues. Germline loops: CDR1 MNHEY, CDR2 SVGAGI. The ends lost 3 bases at V and 5 bases at J; junction bases unmatched: 7. The CDR3 loop reads CASSYDRVKDNEQFF. CDR3 DNA sequence: TGTGCCAGCAGTTATGACAGGGTTAAGGACAATGAGCAGTTCTTC.

The CDR3 sequence is CASGLAGGEQFF. The DNA of the CDR3 is TGTGCCAGCGGATTAGCGGGAGGTGAGCAGTTCTTC. The chain couples TRBV6-5 to TRBJ2-1; 10 positions match TRBD2. There are 12 residues in the CDR3. CDR1 and CDR2 (germline): MNHEY, SVGAGI. Trimming removed 8 bases from V and 9 bases from J; junction bases left unmatched: 4.

This chain links TRBV6-1 with TRBJ1-1; D gene unclear. There are 13 residues in the CDR3. Trimming shortened V by 2 bases and J by 5 bases, and 9 bases separated the two germline ends. From germline, CDR1 is MNHNS and CDR2 SASEGT. This chain's CDR3 is CASSEWAGTEAFF. In DNA, the CDR3 is TGTGCCAGCAGTGAATGGGCGGGGACTGAAGCTTTCTTT.

J is TRBJ1-6 and V is TRBV15; 9 bases map to TRBD1. V gave up 3 bases and J gave up 10 bases; unmatched junction bases: 1. CDR1 LNHNV and CDR2 YYDKDF come from the germline V gene (reference sequence). This CDR3 region has 13 residues. The CDR3 protein is CATSSGQGSPLHF. The CDR3, as DNA: TGTGCCACCAGCAGCGGACAGGGGTCACCCCTCCACTTT. Together with reference TRBV15 and TRBJ1-6, the CDR3 gives the full variable domain: DAMVIQNPRYQVTQFGKPVTLSCSQTLNHNVMYWYQQKSSQAPKLLFHYYDKDFNNEADTPDNFQSRRPNTSFCFLDIRSPGLGDTAMYLCATSSGQGSPLHFGNGTRLTVT.

V and J are TRBV29-1 and TRBJ1-1; D gene uncertain. The V end lost 5 bases, the J end lost 7 bases, and 11 bases lay between the germline ends. The germline V gene encodes CDR1 SQVTM and CDR2 ANQGSEA. The CDR3 has 11 residues. CDR3 nucleotide sequence: TGCAGCGTTATCCCCCTTTATGAAGCTTTCTTT. It specifies CSVIPLYEAFF.

This clone has a single count. The rearrangement uses TRBV27 and TRBJ2-1; 7 positions agree with TRBD2. Germline V lookup: CDR1 MNHEY, CDR2 SMNVEV (reference sequence). J gave up 9 bases and V 5 bases, and 4 bases lay outside the gene matches. This CDR3 is 12 amino acids long. The CDR3 coding sequence is TGTGCCAGCAGTCTCCCGGGGGGTGAGCAGTTCTTC. Its protein product is CASSLPGGEQFF.

CDR3 DNA: TGTGCCAGCAGCCCAGGGCCGGGGGCCAACGTCCTGACTTTC. Translation gives CASSPGPGANVLTF. The V and J genes are TRBV7-8 and TRBJ2-6; possibly TRBD1 for D (5 bases). This CDR3 has 14 amino acids. V was pared by 5 bases and J by 4 bases, with 9 bases between. The V gene's germline CDR1 is SGHVS and CDR2 FQNEAQ.

V usage is TRBV28 and J usage is TRBJ2-7; TRBD1 aligns across 10 bases. The J segment lost 5 bases and the V segment lost 4 bases, leaving 8 bases of the junction unmatched. The germline V gene encodes CDR1 MDHEN and CDR2 SYDVKM. This CDR3 has 15 amino acids. CDR3 DNA: TGTGCCAGCAGTTCAACCGGGACAGGGGTACACGAGCAGTACTTC. Its translation is CASSSTGTGVHEQYF.

The chain uses TRBV5-1 and TRBJ2-5; D gene unclear. Germline values: CDR1 SGHRS, CDR2 YFSETQ. There are 12 residues in the CDR3. V gave up 1 base and J gave up 4 bases, with 5 bases separating them. The DNA for the CDR3 is TGCGCCAGCAGCTTGAAACTAGAGACCCAGTACTTC. This codes for CASSLKLETQYF.

The genes are TRBV9 and TRBJ2-2; D unresolved. With 4 bases removed from V and 0 bases from J, the gap between germline ends came to 10 bases. Germline loops: CDR1 SGDLS, CDR2 YYNGEE. The CDR3 has 15 amino acids. The CDR3 region has the DNA TGTGCCAGCAGCTCGTTTCAGTCGAACACCGGGGAGCTGTTTTTT. Translation: CASSSFQSNTGELFF.

The chain employs TRBV28 and TRBJ1-6; 9 nucleotides line up with TRBD1. The trim removed 5 bases at V and 7 bases at J, leaving 9 bases unmatched. In germline, CDR1 is MDHEN, CDR2 SYDVKM. This CDR3 contains 16 residues. The CDR3 reads CASSPTRGQGNSPLHF. Written as DNA, the CDR3 is TGTGCCAGCAGTCCAACCCGTGGACAGGGGAATTCACCCCTCCACTTT. The variable domain in full, completed from reference TRBV28 and TRBJ1-6, reads DVKVTQSSRYLVKRTGEKVFLECVQDMDHENMFWYRQDPGLGLRLIYFSYDVKMKEKGDIPEGYSVSREKKERFSLILESASTNQTSMYLCASSPTRGQGNSPLHFGNGTRLTVT.

This rearrangement joins TRBV4-3 to TRBJ1-5, with 8 bases fitting TRBD1. Germline trimming cut 4 bases from V and 1 base from J; bases unmatched to any gene: 3. This CDR3 is 15 amino acids long. The germline gives CDR1 LGHNA, CDR2 YSLEER. The DNA for the CDR3 is TGCGCCAGCAGCCCGGACAGGGCGAGCAATCAGCCCCAGCATTTT. As protein: CASSPDRASNQPQHF.

This clone came up many times. The chain carries TRBV4-1 and TRBJ2-7; the D is unclear. V was clipped by 5 bases and J by 6 bases, with 11 bases between them. Germline V CDR1 and CDR2: MGHRA, YSYEKL. This CDR3 comprises 12 residues. The CDR3 loop reads CASSDSIGEQYF. Written as DNA, the CDR3 is TGCGCCAGCAGCGACTCTATTGGCGAGCAGTACTTC.

The chain has TRBV29-1 and TRBJ2-2, with 7 nucleotides matching TRBD2. The CDR3 length is 15 residues. Germline CDR1 SQVTM, CDR2 ANQGSEA. J gave up 2 bases and V 4 bases, and 7 bases lay outside the gene matches. The CDR3 DNA reads as TGCAGCGTTGCCACGGGAGGAGGTAACACCGGGGAGCTGTTTTTT. This codes for CSVATGGGNTGELFF.

The chain uses TRBV7-9 and TRBJ2-5; 7 nucleotides line up with TRBD2. The junction had 7 bases not matched to a gene; V was cut back by 2 bases and J by 4 bases. Germline V gene data show CDR1 as SEHNR and CDR2 as FQNEAQ (reference sequence). CDR3 length: 15 residues. The CDR3 is CASSLLPGRGETQYF. CDR3 bases: TGTGCCAGCAGCTTATTACCGGGGAGGGGAGAGACCCAGTACTTC.